The next 14 T cell receptor beta chains were all read from a single sample in a study of cytomegalovirus exposure and HLA in healthy donors. It was with 60 Vbeta and 13 Jbeta primers that the PCR ran. The data were produced by immunoSEQ multiplex PCR, yet TCRdb's version contains in-frame clones alone and is incomplete. This sample carries approximately 110,000 clones, approximately 69% of them seen once, and the ten largest clones take approximately 3%. The sample taken for sequencing was PBMCs. The receptor set was obtained from a man aged 25 to 40 in good health and CMV-seronegative.

The rearrangement links TRBV7-9 to TRBJ1-2; 7 bases are shared with TRBD1. Looked up from germline, CDR1 is SEHNR and CDR2 is FQNEAQ (reference sequence). The V gene end was trimmed by 3 bases and the J gene end by 4 bases; junction bases not matched to a gene: 5. This CDR3 spans 14 amino acids. The CDR3 is CASSLTGTVYGYTF. The CDR3 DNA sequence: TGTGCCAGCAGCTTGACAGGGACAGTCTATGGCTACACCTTC.

The chain recombines TRBV6-6 with TRBJ1-5; TRBD1 matches 8 bases. Germline CDR1 reads MNHNY; CDR2 reads SVGAGI (reference sequence). The CDR3 has 15 residues. The J segment lost 4 bases and the V segment lost 2 bases, leaving 4 bases of the junction unmatched. CDR3 sequence reads: CASSYGRGRNQPQHF. In DNA form, the CDR3 reads TGTGCCAGCAGTTACGGCAGGGGGCGGAATCAGCCCCAGCATTTT.

The chain recombines TRBV7-9 with TRBJ2-2; D not certain. This CDR3 region has 13 residues. Germline V gene sequence: CDR1 SEHNR, CDR2 FQNEAQ (reference sequence). Trimming removed 2 bases at V and 6 bases at J, with 7 bases between. In DNA, the CDR3 is TGTGCCAGCAGCTTACTTTCCCCCGGGGAGCTGTTTTTT. This codes for CASSLLSPGELFF. The full variable domain, its missing parts supplied by reference TRBV7-9 and TRBJ2-2, is DTGVSQNPRHKITKRGQNVTFRCDPISEHNRLYWYRQTLGQGPEFLTYFQNEAQLEKSRLLSDRFSAERPKGSFSTLEIQRTEQGDSAMYLCASSLLSPGELFFGEGSRLTVL.

The chain couples TRBV11-2 to TRBJ2-7, with TRBD2 matching over 11 bases. V lost 5 bases, J lost 7 bases, and 16 bases stayed unmatched. Germline V gene sequence: CDR1 SGHAT, CDR2 FQNNGV. The CDR3 is made up of 17 amino acids. CDR3 residues: CASSITSGSRLGGEQYF. As DNA, the CDR3 is TGTGCCAGCAGCATCACTAGCGGGAGCCGCCTGGGGGGGGAGCAGTACTTC.

J is TRBJ2-3 and V is TRBV11-2, with D possibly being TRBD1 (5 bases). Germline CDR1 is SGHAT and CDR2 is FQNNGV. V shed 5 bases and J shed 6 bases, with 12 bases lying between them. The CDR3 length is 13 residues. Here the CDR3 DNA reads TGTGCCAGCAGCGATAAGGGGTCCGATACGCAGTATTTT. Translated: CASSDKGSDTQYF.

This clone was detected only once. J is TRBJ2-1 and V is TRBV5-6; D possibly corresponds to TRBD2 (6 bases). Germline CDR1 SGHDT, CDR2 YYEEEE. V was pared by 2 bases and J by 12 bases, with 12 bases between. The CDR3 totals 12 residues. The CDR3: CASSLGGVWQFF. The CDR3 DNA sequence: TGTGCCAGCAGCTTAGGAGGGGTTTGGCAGTTCTTC.

This chain joins TRBV19 and TRBJ1-2, with D maybe TRBD1 (5 bases). Germline assignment: CDR1 LNHDA and CDR2 SQIVND (reference sequence). The CDR3 totals 12 residues. The V gene lost 7 bases and the J gene lost 6 bases, with 12 bases spanning the gap. The CDR3 here is CASTGGVHGYTF. CDR3 sequence (DNA): TGTGCCAGTACCGGGGGAGTACATGGCTACACCTTC.

This clone was found a few times. The chain has TRBV7-2 and TRBJ1-4, with D unclear. V was pared by 1 base and J by 12 bases, with 15 bases between. Per the germline V gene, CDR1 is SGHTA and CDR2 is FQGNSA. This CDR3 spans 14 amino acids. The CDR3 loop reads CASSLGFGEVQLFF. The CDR3 DNA sequence: TGTGCCAGCAGCTTAGGGTTCGGGGAGGTTCAACTGTTTTTT.

The chain uses TRBV27 and TRBJ2-3; possibly TRBD2 for D (6 bases). Trimming shortened V by 6 bases and J by 15 bases, and 16 bases separated the two germline ends. The CDR3 runs to 11 residues. Germline CDR1 and CDR2: MNHEY and SMNVEV (reference sequence). CDR3 in amino acids: CASRLGRDLYF. CDR3 nucleotide sequence: TGTGCCAGCAGGCTCGGCCGGGACTTATATTTT.

The gene calls are TRBV29-1 and TRBJ2-7, with 7 bases lining up with TRBD1. J gave up 0 bases and V 6 bases, and 5 bases lay outside the gene matches. CDR3 length equals 13 residues. Germline assignment: CDR1 SQVTM and CDR2 ANQGSEA. CDR3 amino acids: CSVTGTPSYEQYF. CDR3 sequence (DNA): TGCAGCGTGACAGGGACGCCCTCCTACGAGCAGTACTTC.

Concerning this clone: The junction departs from the called germline gene at one end, perhaps through a read error. The rearrangement uses TRBV7-9 and TRBJ1-1; D remains ambiguous. The CDR3 loop spans 14 amino acids. Per germline, CDR1 SEHNR and CDR2 FQNEAQ (reference sequence). CDR3 sequence: CSSSPSGKHTEAFF. The DNA for the CDR3 is TGTTCCAGCAGTCCCTCCGGGAAGCACACTGAAGCTTTCTTT.

The chain carries TRBV25-1 and TRBJ2-3, with TRBD2 matching over 9 bases. CDR1 is MGHDK and CDR2 is SYGVNS in the germline V gene. This CDR3 is built from 14 residues. V trimming: 7 bases; J trimming: 4 bases; junction bases outside the gene matches: 6. The CDR3 here is CASTSGTGADTQYF. The DNA for the CDR3 is TGTGCCAGCACTAGCGGGACGGGCGCAGATACGCAGTATTTT. The variable domain in full, with the rest retrieved from reference TRBV25-1 and TRBJ2-3, is EADIYQTPRYLVIGTGKKITLECSQTMGHDKMYWYQQDPGMELHLIHYSYGVNSTEKGDLSSESTVSRIRTEHFPLTLESARPSHTSQYLCASTSGTGADTQYFGPGTRLTVL.

The chain links TRBV23-1 to TRBJ2-3; 7 bases are shared with TRBD2. TRBV23-1 is classed as an ORF, of uncertain function. This CDR3 contains 17 residues. The junction had 12 bases not matched to a gene; V was cut back by 3 bases and J by 3 bases. DNA of the CDR3: TGCGCCAGCAGTCATTTCCCCCGGGAGGTTGGGACAGATACGCAGTATTTT. This sequence encodes CASSHFPREVGTDTQYF.

V gene TRBV28 combines with J gene TRBJ1-3, with a possible D match to TRBD1 (6 bases). Trimming left V 2 bases short and J 0 bases short, with 14 bases between. The CDR3 contains 17 residues. The germline CDR1 and CDR2 sequences are MDHEN and SYDVKM. CDR3 nucleotides: TGTGCCAGCAGTTTAGTGGGGACACCGGTCTCTGGAAACACCATATATTTT. This gives the protein CASSLVGTPVSGNTIYF.